These 30 T cell receptor beta chains originate from one sample sequenced in a study of T-cell reconstitution after alpha-beta-depleted transplantation in children. A library of TCRbeta sequences, prepared with unique molecular identifiers, was generated. TCRdb re-analysed the PCR reads in MiXCR, keeping a single row per CDR3 protein. The repertoire has about 240,000 distinct CDR3 sequences, around 12% of them found once; the top ten carry roughly 2.8%. Specimen: PBMCs from the stem cell graft donor, collected from the stem cell graft. These receptors all stem from a human donor who donated a stem cell graft to a child with acute lymphoblastic leukemia.

This clonotype was seen repeatedly, ten times or more. V is TRBV27 and J is TRBJ1-5, with D unresolved. With 3 bases removed from V and 7 bases from J, the gap between germline ends came to 13 bases. This CDR3 contains 14 residues. CDR1 and CDR2 from the germline V gene are MNHEY and SMNVEV (reference sequence). For the CDR3, the DNA is TGTGCCAGCAGTTTGGGTTCGGGGAGCCAGCCCCAGCATTTT. Protein sequence: CASSLGSGSQPQHF.

This clonotype was observed at least ten times. This rearrangement joins TRBV4-3 to TRBJ2-4; 12 nucleotides match TRBD2. CDR1 is LGHNA, CDR2 YSLEER, per germline. CDR3 size: 19 residues. V trimming: 4 bases; J trimming: 0 bases; junction bases outside the gene matches: 10. Here the CDR3 reads CASSRGLTTSGRAKNIQYF. In DNA, the CDR3 is TGCGCCAGCAGCCGAGGACTGACGACTAGCGGGAGAGCCAAAAACATTCAGTACTTC.

Worth noting for this clonotype: This may be a read error: a much more frequent sequence differs by one nucleotide. V and J are TRBV6-5 and TRBJ1-1; D uncertain. This CDR3 comprises 14 residues. Germline CDR1 MNHEY, CDR2 SVGAGI. CDR3: CASSSSEGNTESFF. CDR3 nucleotides: TGTGCCAGCAGTTCATCGGAGGGCAACACTGAATCTTTCTTT.

This clonotype was found many times. The chain recombines TRBV10-3 with TRBJ2-3; D is uncertain. The V gene's germline CDR1 is ENHRY and CDR2 SYGVKD. The CDR3 length is 13 residues. Trimming shortened V by 8 bases and J by 0 bases, and 9 bases separated the two germline ends. The CDR3: CAIGPRSTDTQYF. The CDR3 DNA sequence: TGTGCCATCGGACCCCGTAGCACAGATACGCAGTATTTT.

At least ten counts were recorded for this clonotype. This sequence joins TRBV3-1 and TRBJ2-1; D might be TRBD2 (7 bases). Germline V gives CDR1 LGHDT, CDR2 YNNKEL (reference sequence). The CDR3 covers 15 residues. Trimming took 1 base from V and 7 from J, leaving 14 bases between them. The DNA of the CDR3 is TGTGCCAGCAGCCAAGGGTTCGAGGGGGGGAATGAGCAGTTCTTC. Its protein is CASSQGFEGGNEQFF.

Only a few counts were recorded for this clonotype. The chain joins TRBV6-5 to TRBJ1-2; TRBD1 matches at 9 bases. The CDR3 runs to 15 residues. Germline V gives CDR1 MNHEY, CDR2 SVGAGI. The junction had 4 bases not matched to a gene; V was cut back by 2 bases and J by 3 bases. The CDR3 DNA follows: TGTGCCAGCAGTTACGGGACAGGGACTGACTATGGCTACACCTTC. Residues: CASSYGTGTDYGYTF.

This clonotype has a count of ten or more. The chain joins TRBV5-1 to TRBJ2-7, with 7 bases identical to TRBD1. V trimming: 2 bases; J trimming: 1 base; junction bases outside the gene matches: 9. The CDR3 has 16 residues. The germline V gene has CDR1 SGHRS and CDR2 YFSETQ. CDR3 region: CASSLTGESASYEQYF. In DNA form, the CDR3 reads TGCGCCAGCAGCTTAACAGGGGAATCCGCGTCCTACGAGCAGTACTTC. Filled out from reference TRBV5-1 and TRBJ2-7, the complete variable domain reads KAGVTQTPRYLIKTRGQQVTLSCSPISGHRSVSWYQQTPGQGLQFLFEYFSETQRNKGNFPGRFSGRQFSNSRSEMNVSTLELGDSALYLCASSLTGESASYEQYFGPGTRLTVT.

This clonotype came up many times. The rearrangement joins TRBV7-9 to TRBJ2-5, with no clear D. Trimming removed 4 bases from V and 5 bases from J, with 17 bases in between. The CDR3 has 15 amino acids. Germline CDR1 SEHNR, CDR2 FQNEAQ (reference sequence). The DNA for the CDR3 is TGTGCCAGCAGCTCCTCAACTGCGCCCGGGGAGACCCAGTACTTC. Its protein is CASSSSTAPGETQYF.

This clonotype was found many times. The chain couples TRBV12-3 or TRBV12-4 to TRBJ2-7; D call uncertain. The CDR3 is 11 amino acids. Trimming took off 2 bases at V and 5 bases at J, with 4 bases between the two ends. The CDR3 DNA reads as TGTGCCAGCAGTTTAATAAACGAGCAGTACTTC. This encodes CASSLINEQYF.

This clonotype was counted ten times or more. The V call is TRBV3-1, the J call TRBJ2-5; 8 bases fit TRBD1. The CDR3 has 14 amino acids. The germline gives CDR1 LGHDT, CDR2 YNNKEL (reference sequence). Trimming removed 8 bases from V and 5 bases from J; junction bases left unmatched: 10. CDR3 nucleotide sequence: TGTGCCAGCTCCCGGACAGGGCGGTCCGAGACCCAGTACTTC. Protein sequence: CASSRTGRSETQYF.

This clonotype appeared many times. This chain links TRBV27 with TRBJ2-7, with TRBD2 matching 15 bases. The CDR3 runs 16 residues. V shed 0 bases and J 4 bases; nucleotides not matched to a gene: 1. CDR1 is MNHEY and CDR2 is SMNVEV in the germline V gene (reference sequence). CDR3 nucleotide sequence: TGTGCCAGCAGTTTATCCGGACTAGCGGGGGGGTACGAGCAGTACTTC. Translated: CASSLSGLAGGYEQYF.

This clonotype was seen ten or more times. V gene TRBV6-5 combines with J gene TRBJ1-2; TRBD1 matches at 10 bases. The CDR3 has 17 amino acids. Germline V CDR1 and CDR2: MNHEY, SVGAGI. The V and J ends lost 0 bases and 4 bases, in that order; junction bases with no gene match: 8. The CDR3 reads CASSYSAAGTGVYGYTF. CDR3 nucleotide sequence: TGTGCCAGCAGTTACTCGGCAGCCGGGACAGGGGTCTATGGCTACACCTTC.

This clonotype was counted many times. The chain links TRBV7-9 to TRBJ2-4, with a tentative D call TRBD1 (6 bases). V was cut by 5 bases and J by 0 bases, with 14 bases left in between. Germline loops: CDR1 SEHNR, CDR2 FQNEAQ (reference sequence). This CDR3 region has 16 residues. In DNA, the CDR3 is TGTGCCAGCAGCGCTATGACAGGCGCAGCCAAAAACATTCAGTACTTC. This sequence encodes CASSAMTGAAKNIQYF.

The sample holds many counts of this clonotype. The V gene is TRBV11-2, the J gene TRBJ2-6; 8 bases fit TRBD1. Germline V gene lookup returns CDR1 SGHAT and CDR2 FQNNGV. The J segment lost 4 bases and the V segment lost 1 base, leaving 12 bases of the junction unmatched. The length of the CDR3 is 19 residues. CDR3 bases: TGTGCCAGCAGCTTAGTTCTCGGAGCAGGGGGCGCAGGGGCCAACGTCCTGACTTTC. Amino acid sequence: CASSLVLGAGGAGANVLTF.

This clonotype was observed a few times. V is TRBV29-1 and J is TRBJ2-1; D perhaps matches TRBD1 (6 bases). This CDR3 comprises 14 residues. Germline CDR1 reads SQVTM; CDR2 reads ANQGSEA. Trimming cost V 6 bases and J 2 bases, with 14 bases left between them. This chain's CDR3 is CSVGALTAYNEQFF. The CDR3 bases are TGCAGCGTGGGGGCCCTGACAGCCTACAATGAGCAGTTCTTC.

This clonotype appeared once. The chain links TRBV5-6 to TRBJ2-1, with 9 bases lining up with TRBD2. Trimming cost V 0 bases and J 1 base; bases outside gene matches: 2. CDR3 size: 16 residues. Germline lookup yields CDR1 SGHDT and CDR2 YYEEEE. The CDR3: CASSLGTSGSYNEQFF. The CDR3 DNA reads TGTGCCAGCAGCTTGGGAACTAGCGGGTCCTACAATGAGCAGTTCTTC.

This clonotype was observed many times. The CDR3 nucleotides read TGCGCCAGCAGCTTGGGGTCGGGGGATTACGAGCAGTACTTC. Protein sequence: CASSLGSGDYEQYF. The rearrangement joins TRBV5-1 to TRBJ2-7, with a possible D match to TRBD2 (6 bases). V lost 0 bases to trimming and J lost 4 bases, with 11 bases between them. Germline V gene data show CDR1 as SGHRS and CDR2 as YFSETQ. The CDR3 length is 14 residues. Supplemented by reference TRBV5-1 and TRBJ2-7, the full variable domain reads KAGVTQTPRYLIKTRGQQVTLSCSPISGHRSVSWYQQTPGQGLQFLFEYFSETQRNKGNFPGRFSGRQFSNSRSEMNVSTLELGDSALYLCASSLGSGDYEQYFGPGTRLTVT.

This clonotype was seen repeatedly, ten times or more. The V call is TRBV7-2, the J call TRBJ2-3; possibly TRBD2 for D (6 bases). The CDR3 runs 13 residues. Between the trimmed V and J ends, which lost 4 bases and 2 bases, there was a span of 7 bases. CDR1 and CDR2 from the germline V gene are SGHTA and FQGNSA. The CDR3 loop reads CASSWGVTDTQYF. The CDR3 bases are TGTGCCAGCAGCTGGGGGGTCACAGATACGCAGTATTTT.

This clonotype has at least ten counts. The V and J genes are TRBV27 and TRBJ2-7; 8 bases match TRBD2. Germline assignment: CDR1 MNHEY and CDR2 SMNVEV (reference sequence). The CDR3 consists of 17 residues. The trim removed 7 bases at V and 1 base at J, leaving 15 bases unmatched. CDR3 in amino acids: CASTPYSQRGQSYEQYF. CDR3 bases: TGTGCCAGCACTCCGTACTCCCAGCGGGGGCAATCCTACGAGCAGTACTTC.

This clonotype was seen ten or more times. This chain connects TRBV6-1 to TRBJ2-7; possible D gene TRBD1, 6 bases. This CDR3 spans 14 amino acids. The V end lost 6 bases, the J end lost 1 base, and 13 bases lay between the germline ends. CDR1 and CDR2 from the germline V gene are MNHNS and SASEGT. This CDR3 reads CASRPTGQSYEQYF. The CDR3 coding sequence is TGTGCCAGCAGGCCCACGGGACAATCCTACGAGCAGTACTTC.

This clonotype was recorded many times. The rearrangement links TRBV7-3 to TRBJ2-5; TRBD2 matches 9 bases. V was pared by 1 base and J by 5 bases, with 11 bases of the junction left unmatched. The CDR3 totals 17 residues. Germline V CDR1 and CDR2: SGHTA, FQGTGA. The CDR3 sequence: CASSLNGGRVPGETQYF. CDR3 DNA: TGTGCCAGCAGCTTAAACGGCGGGAGGGTTCCAGGGGAGACCCAGTACTTC.

The table lists this clonotype with many counts. The chain couples TRBV10-3 to TRBJ2-1; TRBD2 matches 7 bases. After removal of 8 bases from V and 5 bases from J, the junction contained 9 bases not matched to a gene. Germline CDR1 reads ENHRY; CDR2 reads SYGVKD. This CDR3 comprises 14 residues. The CDR3 DNA follows: TGTGCCATCGGGGGACTATCCCGGAACAATGAGCAGTTCTTC. It encodes CAIGGLSRNNEQFF.

This clonotype turned up a few times. The chain couples TRBV2 to TRBJ2-3, with 12 bases that match TRBD2. Per the germline V gene, CDR1 is SNHLY and CDR2 is FYNNEI. This CDR3 has 15 residues. V lost 3 bases to trimming and J lost 6 bases; unmatched junction nucleotides: 4. This CDR3 reads CASSETSGSRDTQYF. The CDR3, as DNA: TGTGCCAGCAGTGAGACTAGCGGGAGTAGGGATACGCAGTATTTT.

This clonotype was observed a handful of times. The chain combines TRBV5-1 with TRBJ2-5; 7 bases agree with TRBD1. This CDR3 comprises 17 residues. Looked up from germline, CDR1 is SGHRS and CDR2 is YFSETQ. V lost 4 bases and J lost 1; bases outside the gene matches: 13. This CDR3 reads CASSQGPSGGSQETQYF. For the CDR3, the DNA is TGCGCCAGCAGCCAGGGCCCGTCAGGGGGTTCCCAAGAGACCCAGTACTTC.

This clonotype was picked up many times. The chain has TRBV15 and TRBJ2-1; the match to TRBD1 covers 7 bases. Germline V gives CDR1 LNHNV, CDR2 YYDKDF (reference sequence). Trimming took 1 base from V and 6 from J; bases not matched to a gene: 3. CDR3 length: 14 amino acids. CDR3 protein: CATSRGSGGNEQFF. CDR3 nucleotides: TGTGCCACCAGCAGAGGTTCAGGGGGCAATGAGCAGTTCTTC.

There are many counts of this clonotype. The rearrangement links TRBV4-1 to TRBJ1-4, with unresolved D. Trimming cost V 4 bases and J 6 bases, with 12 bases left between them. The CDR3 extends over 14 amino acids. CDR1 is MGHRA, CDR2 YSYEKL, per germline. CDR3 in amino acids: CASSRGPQDEKLFF. CDR3 bases: TGCGCCAGCAGCCGAGGGCCGCAGGATGAAAAACTGTTTTTT.

There are many counts of this clonotype. The genes are TRBV4-2 and TRBJ2-5; D may be TRBD2 (7 bases). V was cut by 3 bases and J by 2 bases, with 13 bases left in between. Germline CDR1 LGHNA, CDR2 YNFKEQ. This CDR3 has 15 amino acids. The CDR3 region is CASSQQKGGQETQYF. Written as DNA, the CDR3 is TGTGCCAGCAGCCAGCAGAAGGGGGGGCAAGAGACCCAGTACTTC.

This clonotype was detected ten times or more. V is TRBV12-3 or TRBV12-4 and J is TRBJ2-2, with TRBD1 as a possible D gene (6 bases). This CDR3 comprises 15 residues. V shed 7 bases and J shed 4 bases, with 16 bases lying between them. The CDR3 reads CASKTGLQSTGELFF. DNA for the CDR3: TGTGCCAGCAAGACAGGCCTGCAAAGCACCGGGGAGCTGTTTTTT.

This clonotype has ten or more counts. The chain joins TRBV7-2 to TRBJ1-2; D perhaps matches TRBD1 (5 bases). V was clipped by 5 bases and J by 4 bases, with 11 bases between them. Germline V gene sequence: CDR1 SGHTA, CDR2 FQGNSA. CDR3 size: 13 residues. CDR3 residues: CASSPGPSYGYTF. In nucleotides, the CDR3 is TGTGCCAGCAGCCCAGGGCCTAGCTATGGCTACACCTTC.

This clonotype was counted at least ten times. This chain links TRBV20-1 with TRBJ2-1, with D perhaps matching TRBD2 (6 bases). V lost 0 bases, J lost 6 bases, and 18 bases lay in between. This CDR3 spans 16 amino acids. The V gene's germline CDR1 is DFQATT and CDR2 SNEGSKA (reference sequence). The CDR3 DNA is TGCAGTGCTAGAGATTCGGGGACGGGGGAAGGCAATGAGCAGTTCTTC. As protein: CSARDSGTGEGNEQFF.